The 6 T cell receptor beta chains below come from one sample, sequenced in a study of Ad26.COV2.S vaccination and SARS-CoV-2 variants. The sample's treatment: 19 received Ad26.COV2.S at low or high dose, single or two shots; 5 received placebo; per-sample allocation not given. Day 63 after the first vaccine or placebo injection was the time point for sampling. Produced via immunoSEQ multiplex PCR; TCRdb's table is partial and in-frame only. In the table there are about 680,000 clones, 89% of which are singletons. Sequences were derived from peripheral blood, sampled in a trial of Ad26.COV2.S vaccine versus placebo. These receptors all stem from a person aged 18-65 years who received the Ad26.COV2.S COVID-19 vaccine or a placebo.

Turning to this clone: The same CDR3 arises from other DNA sequences in this sample as well. V gene TRBV18 combines with J gene TRBJ1-5; 11 nucleotides agree with TRBD1. V dropped 6 bases and J dropped 4; count of bases not matched to a gene: 5. CDR3 length equals 15 residues. The germline V gene encodes CDR1 KGHSH and CDR2 LQKENI. DNA of the CDR3: TGTGCCAGCTCCCCCGGGACAGGGGGTAATCAGCCCCAGCATTTT. It translates to CASSPGTGGNQPQHF. Together with reference TRBV18 and TRBJ1-5, the CDR3 gives the full variable domain: NAGVMQNPRHLVRRRGQEARLRCSPMKGHSHVYWYRQLPEEGLKFMVYLQKENIIDESGMPKERFSAEFPKEGPSILRIQQVVRGDSAAYFCASSPGTGGNQPQHFGDGTRLSIL.

The chain is built from TRBV10-3 and TRBJ2-1, with D possibly matching TRBD2 (6 bases). The V end lost 0 bases, the J end lost 5 bases, and 20 bases lay between the germline ends. Germline CDR1 is ENHRY and CDR2 is SYGVKD. This CDR3 has 18 residues. This chain's CDR3 is CAISESGPGRGGNNEQFF. Here the CDR3 DNA reads TGTGCCATCAGTGAGTCGGGGCCCGGGCGGGGAGGTAACAATGAGCAGTTCTTC.

The chain recombines TRBV6-5 with TRBJ1-2; D possibly corresponds to TRBD1 (5 bases). The CDR3 length is 15 residues. The germline V and J ends were trimmed by 0 bases and 4 bases, with 12 bases remaining between them. The germline CDR1 and CDR2 sequences are MNHEY and SVGAGI. The CDR3 DNA follows: TGTGCCAGCAGTTACTCGGATGGGGGGTTCTATGGCTACACCTTC. Translated, it gives CASSYSDGGFYGYTF.

The chain carries TRBV10-2 and TRBJ2-3, with D perhaps being TRBD1 or TRBD2 (5 bases each). CDR3 length: 14 amino acids. V lost 10 bases, J lost 4 bases, and 18 bases lay in between. Per germline, CDR1 WSHSY and CDR2 SAAADI. The CDR3 bases are TGCGCCACGCTTCGGGACCCCGGGGCAGATACGCAGTATTTT. The encoded protein is CATLRDPGADTQYF.

Worth noting for this clone: One end of the junction does not line up with germline, which may come from a read error. The rearrangement joins TRBV7-7 to TRBJ2-1; D tentatively fits TRBD1 or TRBD2 (5 bases each). Germline V gives CDR1 SSHAT, CDR2 FNYEAQ (reference sequence). The CDR3 runs to 14 residues. DNA for the CDR3: TGTGCTAGCAGCTTAGCGCCGGGGACGGGTGAGCAGTTCTTC. Translating it yields CASSLAPGTGEQFF. The whole variable domain, filled in from reference TRBV7-7 and TRBJ2-1, reads GAGVSQSPRYKVTKRGQDVTLRCDPISSHATLYWYQQALGQGPEFLTYFNYEAQPDKSGLPSDRFSAERPEGSISTLTIQRTEQRDSAMYRCASSLAPGTGEQFFGPGTRLTVL.

The chain couples TRBV15 to TRBJ2-1, with TRBD1 as a possible D gene (6 bases). V shed 11 bases and J shed 10 bases, with 15 bases lying between them. Per germline, CDR1 LNHNV and CDR2 YYDKDF (reference sequence). The CDR3 has 11 residues. This chain's CDR3 is CAVRQAEEQFF. CDR3 nucleotide sequence: TGTGCCGTTAGACAGGCCGAAGAGCAGTTCTTC.